One and the same sample provided the 16 T cell receptor beta chains below, sequenced in a study of shared clonotypes between healthy human individuals. TCRdb's copy holds only in-frame clones and misses some; the assay was immunoSEQ multiplex PCR. Of 2 million to 2.5 million clones listed, 90% to 97% are singletons. The sequencing sample was made of naive CD4+ T cells sorted from blood. Subset in this sample: CD45RA+ positively selected. These receptors all stem from a man between 18 and 29 years old in good health.

The J gene is TRBJ1-3, the V gene TRBV18; TRBD1 matches at 9 bases. The germline V gene encodes CDR1 KGHSH and CDR2 LQKENI. V lost 1 base, J lost 0 bases, and 7 bases stayed unmatched. The CDR3 is made up of 18 amino acids. The CDR3 is CASSPLQGQGFSGNTIYF. CDR3 nucleotides: TGTGCCAGCTCACCACTTCAGGGACAGGGCTTCTCTGGAAACACCATATATTTT.

A note on this clone: Within the sample, other DNA sequences also encode this same CDR3. V gene TRBV9 combines with J gene TRBJ2-5; 9 positions match TRBD2. V shed 0 bases, J shed 4 bases, and the junction held 4 bases outside the gene matches. Germline V gene data show CDR1 as SGDLS and CDR2 as YYNGEE. The CDR3 runs 15 residues. The CDR3 DNA reads as TGTGCCAGCAGCGTAGGCAGTAGCGGGAGAGAGACCCAGTACTTC. This sequence encodes CASSVGSSGRETQYF.

The rearrangement uses TRBV10-2 and TRBJ2-1, with D uncertain. The CDR3 has 15 amino acids. V was cut by 7 bases and J by 10 bases, with 23 bases left in between. Germline V CDR1 and CDR2: WSHSY, SAAADI. CDR3 nucleotide sequence: TGCGCCAGCACTCAGGAGTCCCTAGGAGCGCACGAGCAGTTCTTC. As protein: CASTQESLGAHEQFF.

The V and J genes are TRBV4-3 and TRBJ2-7; 8 nucleotides match TRBD2. The CDR3 consists of 15 residues. Germline V lookup: CDR1 LGHNA, CDR2 YSLEER. V was clipped by 1 base and J by 7 bases; unmatched bases: 9. The CDR3 DNA sequence: TGCGCCAGCAGCCAAGCGGGCGGGAGGACCCCGGAGCAGTACTTC. Translated: CASSQAGGRTPEQYF.

The gene calls are TRBV7-2 and TRBJ2-1, with 12 bases lining up with TRBD2. Trimming took 0 bases from V and 5 from J; bases not matched to a gene: 2. Germline V gene lookup returns CDR1 SGHTA and CDR2 FQGNSA. The CDR3 runs 16 residues. The CDR3 here is CASSLARTSGNNEQFF. CDR3 DNA: TGTGCCAGCAGCTTAGCGAGGACTAGCGGGAACAATGAGCAGTTCTTC.

The chain joins TRBV11-2 to TRBJ2-7; the match to TRBD2 covers 11 bases. The length of the CDR3 is 15 residues. With 5 bases clipped from V and 4 bases from J, the junction kept 7 bases outside the gene matches. CDR1 is SGHAT, CDR2 FQNNGV, per germline. CDR3 loop: CASSHGPSGGYEQYF. DNA of the CDR3: TGTGCCAGCAGCCACGGGCCTAGCGGGGGGTACGAGCAGTACTTC.

In regard to this clone: This same CDR3 is encoded by further DNA sequences in the sample. The chain joins TRBV29-1 to TRBJ1-1; 8 nucleotides align to TRBD1. Germline loops: CDR1 SQVTM, CDR2 ANQGSEA. The CDR3 length is 15 residues. V gave up 6 bases and J gave up 5 bases; unmatched junction bases: 14. CDR3 protein: CSVGGAGGIRTEAFF. The CDR3 DNA follows: TGCAGCGTCGGTGGGGCAGGGGGCATTAGGACTGAAGCTTTCTTT.

This rearrangement joins TRBV5-4 to TRBJ1-3, with D maybe TRBD1 (5 bases). CDR1 SGHNT and CDR2 YYREEE come from the germline V gene (reference sequence). The CDR3 has 16 amino acids. V dropped 5 bases and J dropped 2 bases, with 17 bases sitting between them. The DNA for the CDR3 is TGTGCCAGCAGTGACTCCAGGGAGATTACTGGAAACACCATATATTTT. Encoded protein: CASSDSREITGNTIYF.

As to this clone: Additional DNA sequences in this sample encode the identical CDR3. The chain couples TRBV5-4 to TRBJ2-7; 11 bases are a match to TRBD1. The CDR3 has 15 amino acids. V lost 3 bases to trimming and J lost 3 bases; unmatched junction nucleotides: 5. The germline V gene encodes CDR1 SGHNT and CDR2 YYREEE (reference sequence). CDR3 residues: CASSSTGTGGYEQYF. CDR3 coding DNA: TGTGCCAGCAGCTCAACCGGGACAGGGGGCTACGAGCAGTACTTC.

This chain joins TRBV6-5 and TRBJ1-6, with D perhaps TRBD1 (5 bases). The CDR3 loop spans 15 amino acids. Per the germline V gene, CDR1 is MNHEY and CDR2 is SVGAGI. The V end was cut by 0 bases, the J end by 11 bases, with 14 bases between. The DNA of the CDR3 is TGTGCCAGCAGTTACTCAGGGGTGGATCCGACACCCCTCCACTTT. It specifies CASSYSGVDPTPLHF.

V gene TRBV13 combines with J gene TRBJ2-1; 7 nucleotides agree with TRBD2. This CDR3 has 15 residues. CDR1 and CDR2 (germline): PRHDT, FYEKMQ (reference sequence). V lost 5 bases and J lost 4; bases outside the gene matches: 8. The CDR3 DNA reads as TGTGCCAGCAGCACCCGACTAGCTCGGTACAATGAGCAGTTCTTC. Encoded protein: CASSTRLARYNEQFF.

The genes are TRBV2 and TRBJ1-5; possible D gene TRBD1, 5 bases. V was cut by 6 bases and J by 0 bases, with 15 bases left in between. Germline V gives CDR1 SNHLY, CDR2 FYNNEI. CDR3 size: 16 residues. The CDR3 DNA sequence: TGTGCCAGCAGAGGTCCGACAGAAGATAGCAATCAGCCCCAGCATTTT. Protein sequence: CASRGPTEDSNQPQHF.

The genes are TRBV19 and TRBJ1-2, with D unclear. The CDR3 runs 13 residues. V was pared by 3 bases and J by 6 bases, with 11 bases between. Germline V lookup: CDR1 LNHDA, CDR2 SQIVND (reference sequence). CDR3 in DNA: TGTGCCAGTAGTATTAGAATTTGGGATGGCTACACCTTC. Protein sequence: CASSIRIWDGYTF.

The J gene is TRBJ2-7, the V gene TRBV6-5; D remains unclear. Trimming took off 2 bases at V and 3 bases at J, with 11 bases between the two ends. The germline V gene has CDR1 MNHEY and CDR2 SVGAGI. This CDR3 has 14 amino acids. The CDR3 nucleotides read TGTGCCAGCAGTTACGCGTACGAAGGCTACGAGCAGTACTTC. Protein product: CASSYAYEGYEQYF.

V usage is TRBV19 and J usage is TRBJ1-2; D unclear. Germline CDR1 reads LNHDA; CDR2 reads SQIVND (reference sequence). CDR3 size: 15 residues. With 0 bases removed from V and 4 bases from J, the gap between germline ends came to 12 bases. The CDR3 DNA is TGTGCCAGTAGTATAGATGGCACCTCCCGCTATGGCTACACCTTC. As protein: CASSIDGTSRYGYTF.

The chain is built from TRBV10-3 and TRBJ1-5; D call uncertain. Germline-derived CDR1 and CDR2 are ENHRY and SYGVKD. Trimming cost V 0 bases and J 0 bases, with 9 bases left between them. CDR3 size: 16 residues. CDR3 coding DNA: TGTGCCATCAGTGAGTCGGGAGGGCCTAGCAATCAGCCCCAGCATTTT. Translated: CAISESGGPSNQPQHF.